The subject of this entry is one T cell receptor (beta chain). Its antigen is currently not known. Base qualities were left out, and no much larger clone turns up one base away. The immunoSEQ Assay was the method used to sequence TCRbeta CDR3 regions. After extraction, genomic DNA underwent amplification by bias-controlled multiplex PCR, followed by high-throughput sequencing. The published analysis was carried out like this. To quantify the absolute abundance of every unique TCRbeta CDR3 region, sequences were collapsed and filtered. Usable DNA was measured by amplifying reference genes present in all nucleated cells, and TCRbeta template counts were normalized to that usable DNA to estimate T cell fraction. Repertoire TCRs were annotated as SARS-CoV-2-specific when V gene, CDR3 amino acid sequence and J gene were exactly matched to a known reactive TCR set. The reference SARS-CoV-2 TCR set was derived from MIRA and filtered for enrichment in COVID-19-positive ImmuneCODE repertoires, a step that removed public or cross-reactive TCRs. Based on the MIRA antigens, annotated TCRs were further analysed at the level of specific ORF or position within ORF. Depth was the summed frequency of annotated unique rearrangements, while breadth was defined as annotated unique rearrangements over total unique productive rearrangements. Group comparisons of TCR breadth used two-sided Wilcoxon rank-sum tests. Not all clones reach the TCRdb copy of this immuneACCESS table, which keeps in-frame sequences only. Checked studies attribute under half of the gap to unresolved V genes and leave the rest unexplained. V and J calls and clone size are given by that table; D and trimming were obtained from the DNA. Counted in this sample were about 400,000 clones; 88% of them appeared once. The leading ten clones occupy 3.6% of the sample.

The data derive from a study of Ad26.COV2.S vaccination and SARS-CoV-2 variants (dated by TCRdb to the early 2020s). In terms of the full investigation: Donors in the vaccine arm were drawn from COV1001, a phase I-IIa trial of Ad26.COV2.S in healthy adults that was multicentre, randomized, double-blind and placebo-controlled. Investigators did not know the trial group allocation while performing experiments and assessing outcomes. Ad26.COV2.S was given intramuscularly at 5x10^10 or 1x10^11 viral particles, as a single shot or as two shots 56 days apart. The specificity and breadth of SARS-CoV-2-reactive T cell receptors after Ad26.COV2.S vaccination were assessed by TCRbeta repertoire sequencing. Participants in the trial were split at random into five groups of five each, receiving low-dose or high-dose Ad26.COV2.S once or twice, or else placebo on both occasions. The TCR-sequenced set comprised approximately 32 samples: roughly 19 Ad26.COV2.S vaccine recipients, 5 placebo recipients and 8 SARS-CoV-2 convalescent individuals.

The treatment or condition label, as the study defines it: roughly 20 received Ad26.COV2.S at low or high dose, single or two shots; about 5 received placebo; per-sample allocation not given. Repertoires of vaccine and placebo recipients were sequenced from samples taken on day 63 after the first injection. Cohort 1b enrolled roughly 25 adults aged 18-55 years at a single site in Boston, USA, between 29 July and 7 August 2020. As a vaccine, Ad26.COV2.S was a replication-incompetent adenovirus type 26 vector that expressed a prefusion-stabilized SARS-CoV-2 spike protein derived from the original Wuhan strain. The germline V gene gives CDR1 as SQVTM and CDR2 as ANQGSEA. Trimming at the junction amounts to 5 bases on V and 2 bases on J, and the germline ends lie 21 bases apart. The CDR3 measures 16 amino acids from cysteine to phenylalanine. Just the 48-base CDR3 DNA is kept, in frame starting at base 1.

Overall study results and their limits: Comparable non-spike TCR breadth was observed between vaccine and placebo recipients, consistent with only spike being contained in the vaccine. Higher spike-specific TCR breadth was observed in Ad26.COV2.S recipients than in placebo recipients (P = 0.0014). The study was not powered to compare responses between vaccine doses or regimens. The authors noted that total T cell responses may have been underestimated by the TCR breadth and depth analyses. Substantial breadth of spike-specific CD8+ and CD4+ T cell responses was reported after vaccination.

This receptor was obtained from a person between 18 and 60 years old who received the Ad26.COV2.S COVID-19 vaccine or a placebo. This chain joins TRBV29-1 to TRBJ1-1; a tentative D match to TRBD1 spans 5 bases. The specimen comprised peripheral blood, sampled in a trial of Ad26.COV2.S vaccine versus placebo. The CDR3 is CSVRFLGEVGNTEAFF. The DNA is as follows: TGCAGCGTTCGGTTCTTGGGGGAGGTCGGAAACACTGAAGCTTTCTTT.